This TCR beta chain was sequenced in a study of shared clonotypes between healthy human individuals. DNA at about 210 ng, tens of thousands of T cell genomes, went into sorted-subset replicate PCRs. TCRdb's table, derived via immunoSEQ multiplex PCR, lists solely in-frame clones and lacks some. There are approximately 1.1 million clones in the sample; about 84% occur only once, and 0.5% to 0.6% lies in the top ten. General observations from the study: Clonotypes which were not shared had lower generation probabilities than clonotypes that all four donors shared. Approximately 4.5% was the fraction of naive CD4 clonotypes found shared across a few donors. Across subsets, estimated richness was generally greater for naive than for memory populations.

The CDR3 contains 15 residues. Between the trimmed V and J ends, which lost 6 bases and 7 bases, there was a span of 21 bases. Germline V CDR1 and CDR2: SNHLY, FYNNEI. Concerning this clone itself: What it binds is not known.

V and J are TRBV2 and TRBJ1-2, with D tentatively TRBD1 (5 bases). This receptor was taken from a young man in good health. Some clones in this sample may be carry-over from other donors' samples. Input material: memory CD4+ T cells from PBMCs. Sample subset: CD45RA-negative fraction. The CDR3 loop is CASRPSSGGLGGYTF. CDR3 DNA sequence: TGTGCCAGCAGACCTTCTTCCGGGGGGTTAGGTGGCTACACCTTC.